This entry lists 14 T cell receptor beta chains sequenced from one sample in a study of identical twins. TCRdb re-derived calls from the 5' RACE reads in MiXCR, one entry per CDR3 protein. The sample has about 570,000 distinct CDR3 sequences, roughly 9.9% seen once. These data also formed part of another study, on yellow fever vaccine responses in identical twins.

Material: PBMCs. These receptors were taken from a woman between 18 and 29 years old in good health.

V is TRBV6-1 and J is TRBJ2-3; 7 nucleotides match TRBD1. The CDR3 runs to 15 residues. V trimming: 6 bases; J trimming: 5 bases; junction bases outside the gene matches: 11. Germline assignment: CDR1 MNHNS and CDR2 SASEGT. CDR3 amino acids: CASRRTGERRDTQYF. Written as DNA, the CDR3 is TGTGCCAGCAGACGTACAGGGGAAAGAAGAGATACGCAGTATTTT.

V and J are TRBV12-3 or TRBV12-4 and TRBJ2-7; D remains ambiguous. Trimming pared 6 bases from V and 6 bases from J, leaving 15 bases between. The CDR3 has 13 amino acids. The CDR3 DNA follows: TGTGCCAGCAGCCAGTCGGGCACCCGCGAGCAGTACTTC. Translating gives CASSQSGTREQYF.

V usage is TRBV2 and J usage is TRBJ1-4; the match to TRBD1 covers 8 bases. The CDR3 is made up of 14 amino acids. Trimming cost V 6 bases and J 7 bases; bases outside gene matches: 7. In germline, CDR1 is SNHLY, CDR2 FYNNEI. CDR3 loop: CASRNYRGGEKLFF. In DNA form, the CDR3 reads TGTGCCAGCAGGAATTACAGGGGGGGTGAAAAACTGTTTTTT.

Only a few counts were recorded for this clonotype. The chain links TRBV7-9 to TRBJ2-7; no clear D gene. Trimming cost V 1 base and J 6 bases, with 7 bases left between them. This CDR3 has 12 residues. CDR1 is SEHNR and CDR2 is FQNEAQ in the germline V gene (reference sequence). Here the CDR3 DNA reads TGTGCCAGCAGCTTAGAAAAGTCCGAGCAGTACTTC. It specifies CASSLEKSEQYF.

In its sample, this clonotype was seen a few times. The rearrangement joins TRBV20-1 to TRBJ1-1; D is perhaps TRBD1 (5 bases). The length of the CDR3 is 15 residues. Germline lookup yields CDR1 DFQATT and CDR2 SNEGSKA (reference sequence). V lost 2 bases and J lost 1, with 14 bases in between. Here the CDR3 DNA reads TGCAGTGCTAGACTGCTATCGGGGCGGAACACTGAAGCTTTCTTT. It codes for CSARLLSGRNTEAFF.

This clonotype came up many times. The chain carries TRBV7-9 and TRBJ1-1, with D perhaps TRBD1 (5 bases). The germline V and J ends were trimmed by 8 bases and 3 bases, with 13 bases remaining between them. The CDR3 runs 13 residues. Per germline, CDR1 SEHNR and CDR2 FQNEAQ (reference sequence). This CDR3 reads CASDAGGYTEAFF. The CDR3 nucleotides are TGTGCCAGCGATGCGGGGGGGTACACTGAAGCTTTCTTT.

The chain couples TRBV14 to TRBJ1-1; 9 nucleotides line up with TRBD1. The V and J ends lost 6 bases and 4 bases, in that order; junction bases with no gene match: 18. Germline V lookup: CDR1 SGHDN, CDR2 FVKESK. This CDR3 comprises 18 residues. In DNA form, the CDR3 reads TGTGCCAGCAGACAATGGGCCCAACCCGGGACAGGGATCACTGAAGCTTTCTTT. It codes for CASRQWAQPGTGITEAFF.

This clonotype has just a few counts. V is TRBV11-1 and J is TRBJ2-1; tentatively, D is TRBD2 (5 bases). Germline CDR1 and CDR2: SGHAT and FQDESV (reference sequence). The CDR3 has 17 residues. V shed 5 bases and J shed 0 bases, with 17 bases lying between them. The CDR3 nucleotides are TGTGCCAGCAGCGCAAGCCCGGGAATCGGCTCCTACAATGAGCAGTTCTTC. This sequence encodes CASSASPGIGSYNEQFF.

On this clonotype: Possible read error: a much larger clone is one base away. CDR3 DNA sequence: TGTGCCACCAGTGATCCCGGGACAGGGGGCTACGAGCAGTACTTC. Translation gives CATSDPGTGGYEQYF. V usage is TRBV24-1 and J usage is TRBJ2-7, with TRBD1 identical over 11 bases. Germline V gene data show CDR1 as KGHDR and CDR2 as SFDVKD. This CDR3 has 15 amino acids. The ends lost 3 bases at V and 3 bases at J; junction bases unmatched: 3.

This clonotype was found many times. The rearrangement joins TRBV3-1 to TRBJ1-5, with TRBD1 matching 7 bases. CDR1 and CDR2 (germline): LGHDT, YNNKEL (reference sequence). The trim removed 1 base at V and 6 bases at J, leaving 6 bases unmatched. CDR3 size: 15 residues. The CDR3 coding sequence is TGTGCCAGCAGCCAAGGAAGGGGGCCGGGTCAGCCCCAGCATTTT. Residues: CASSQGRGPGQPQHF.

This clonotype was recorded many times. This sequence joins TRBV10-3 and TRBJ2-5, with D hard to call. This CDR3 spans 12 amino acids. V lost 3 bases to trimming and J lost 2 bases, with 4 bases between them. Germline CDR1 reads ENHRY; CDR2 reads SYGVKD. CDR3 region: CAISDIQETQYF. The DNA of the CDR3 is TGTGCCATCAGTGATATACAAGAGACCCAGTACTTC.

This clonotype was detected many times. The chain employs TRBV29-1 and TRBJ1-2; D is perhaps TRBD1 (6 bases). CDR3 length equals 14 residues. Germline V gene sequence: CDR1 SQVTM, CDR2 ANQGSEA. Trimming removed 3 bases from V and 5 bases from J, with 16 bases in between. The CDR3 spells CSVDWGRGSYGYTF. CDR3 nucleotide sequence: TGCAGCGTTGACTGGGGCAGGGGTAGTTATGGCTACACCTTC.

This clonotype was observed a few times. The chain has TRBV7-3 and TRBJ2-7; D not resolved. The CDR3 totals 12 residues. V gave up 5 bases and J gave up 6 bases, with 11 bases separating them. CDR1 and CDR2 (germline): SGHTA, FQGTGA. The CDR3 spells CASSLLGGEQYF. The CDR3, as DNA: TGTGCCAGCAGCCTGCTGGGCGGCGAGCAGTACTTC.

There are a few counts of this clonotype. The genes are TRBV18 and TRBJ2-1, with a tentative D call TRBD2 (6 bases). Germline values: CDR1 KGHSH, CDR2 LQKENI. The V end lost 3 bases, the J end lost 6 bases, and 12 bases lay between the germline ends. The CDR3 is 14 amino acids. Here the CDR3 reads CASSPGSPANEQFF. CDR3 sequence (DNA): TGTGCCAGCTCACCCGGGAGCCCTGCCAATGAGCAGTTCTTC. Supplemented by reference TRBV18 and TRBJ2-1, the full variable domain reads NAGVMQNPRHLVRRRGQEARLRCSPMKGHSHVYWYRQLPEEGLKFMVYLQKENIIDESGMPKERFSAEFPKEGPSILRIQQVVRGDSAAYFCASSPGSPANEQFFGPGTRLTVL.